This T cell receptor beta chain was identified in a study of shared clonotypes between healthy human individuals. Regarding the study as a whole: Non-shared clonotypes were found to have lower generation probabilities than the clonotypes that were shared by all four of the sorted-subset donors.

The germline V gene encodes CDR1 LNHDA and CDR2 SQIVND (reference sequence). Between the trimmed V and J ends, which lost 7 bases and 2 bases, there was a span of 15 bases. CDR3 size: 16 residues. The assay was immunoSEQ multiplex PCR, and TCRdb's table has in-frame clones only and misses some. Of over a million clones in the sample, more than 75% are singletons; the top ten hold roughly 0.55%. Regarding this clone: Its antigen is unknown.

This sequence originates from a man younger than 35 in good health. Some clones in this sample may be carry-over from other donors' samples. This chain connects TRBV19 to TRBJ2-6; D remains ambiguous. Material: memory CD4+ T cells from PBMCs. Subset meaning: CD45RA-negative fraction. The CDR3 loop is CASKPKGGTGANVLTF. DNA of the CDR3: TGTGCCAGTAAACCAAAGGGTGGCACTGGGGCCAACGTCCTGACTTTC.